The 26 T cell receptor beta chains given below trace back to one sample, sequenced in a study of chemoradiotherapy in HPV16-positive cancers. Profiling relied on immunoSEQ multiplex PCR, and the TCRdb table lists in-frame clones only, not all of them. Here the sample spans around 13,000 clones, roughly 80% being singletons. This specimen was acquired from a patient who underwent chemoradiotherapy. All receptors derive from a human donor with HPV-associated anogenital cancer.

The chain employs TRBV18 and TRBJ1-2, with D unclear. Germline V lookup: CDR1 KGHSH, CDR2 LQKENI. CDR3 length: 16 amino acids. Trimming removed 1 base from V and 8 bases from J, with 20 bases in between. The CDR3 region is CASSPRDVGVPAGYTF. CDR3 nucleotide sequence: TGTGCCAGCTCACCACGGGATGTCGGGGTCCCAGCGGGCTACACCTTC.

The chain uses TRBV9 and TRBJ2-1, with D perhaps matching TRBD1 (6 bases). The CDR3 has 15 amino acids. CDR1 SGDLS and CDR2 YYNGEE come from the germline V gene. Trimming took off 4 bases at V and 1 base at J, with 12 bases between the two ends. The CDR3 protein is CASSPSTGSYNEQFF. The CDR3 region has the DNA TGTGCCAGCAGCCCAAGTACAGGGTCCTACAATGAGCAGTTCTTC.

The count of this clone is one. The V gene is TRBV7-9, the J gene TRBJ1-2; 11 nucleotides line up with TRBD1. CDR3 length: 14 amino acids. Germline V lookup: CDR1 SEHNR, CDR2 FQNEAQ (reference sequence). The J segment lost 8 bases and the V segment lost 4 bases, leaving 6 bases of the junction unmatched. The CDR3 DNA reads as TGTGCCAGCAGCTCCGGGACAGGGGGTTTCGGCTACACCTTC. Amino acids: CASSSGTGGFGYTF.

The CDR3 region is CASSAGQLSPEAFF. For the CDR3, the DNA is TGTGCCAGCAGCGCCGGACAGCTCTCCCCTGAAGCTTTCTTT. This rearrangement joins TRBV9 to TRBJ1-1; the D gene is possibly TRBD1 (6 bases). The ends were cut back, 3 bases at V and 6 bases at J, with 15 bases in the middle. In germline, CDR1 is SGDLS, CDR2 YYNGEE. The CDR3 contains 14 residues.

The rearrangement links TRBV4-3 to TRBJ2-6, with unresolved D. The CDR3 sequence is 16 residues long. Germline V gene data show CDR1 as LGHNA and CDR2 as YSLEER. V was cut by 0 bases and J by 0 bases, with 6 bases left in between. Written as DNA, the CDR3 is TGCGCCAGCAGCCAAGACCACAGCTCTGGGGCCAACGTCCTGACTTTC. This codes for CASSQDHSSGANVLTF.

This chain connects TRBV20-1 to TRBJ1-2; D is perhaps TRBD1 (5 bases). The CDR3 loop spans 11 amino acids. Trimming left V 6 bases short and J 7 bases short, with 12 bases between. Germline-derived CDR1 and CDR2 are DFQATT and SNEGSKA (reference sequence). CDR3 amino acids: CSADDRGGYTF. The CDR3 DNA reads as TGCAGTGCGGACGACAGAGGTGGCTACACCTTC.

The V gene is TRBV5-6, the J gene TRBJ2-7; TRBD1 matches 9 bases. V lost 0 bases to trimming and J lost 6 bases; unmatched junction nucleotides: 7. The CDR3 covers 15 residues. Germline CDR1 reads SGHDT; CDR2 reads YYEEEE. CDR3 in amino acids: CASSLGTGTGSEQYF. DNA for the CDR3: TGTGCCAGCAGCTTGGGTACCGGGACAGGGAGCGAGCAGTACTTC.

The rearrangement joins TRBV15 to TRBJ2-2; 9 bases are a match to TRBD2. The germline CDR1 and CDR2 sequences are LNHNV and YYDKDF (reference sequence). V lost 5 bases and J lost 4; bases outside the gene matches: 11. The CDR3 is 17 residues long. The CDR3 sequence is CATSDRAAGGPTGELFF. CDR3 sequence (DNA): TGTGCCACCAGCGACCGAGCGGCGGGGGGGCCCACCGGGGAGCTGTTTTTT.

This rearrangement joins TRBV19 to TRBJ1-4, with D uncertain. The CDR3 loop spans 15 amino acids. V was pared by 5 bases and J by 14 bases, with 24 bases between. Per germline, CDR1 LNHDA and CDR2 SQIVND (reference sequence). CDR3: CASSSPGEVVDLLFF. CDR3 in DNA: TGTGCCAGTAGTTCCCCGGGTGAGGTGGTGGATCTTCTGTTTTTT.

Here the CDR3 reads CASGGTSTRTDTQYF. For the CDR3, the DNA is TGTGCCAGCGGTGGGACATCAACCCGCACAGATACGCAGTATTTT. This chain connects TRBV6-5 to TRBJ2-3; D possibly corresponds to TRBD1 (6 bases). CDR3 size: 15 residues. The germline gives CDR1 MNHEY, CDR2 SVGAGI. The V end lost 8 bases, the J end lost 1 base, and 16 bases lay between the germline ends.

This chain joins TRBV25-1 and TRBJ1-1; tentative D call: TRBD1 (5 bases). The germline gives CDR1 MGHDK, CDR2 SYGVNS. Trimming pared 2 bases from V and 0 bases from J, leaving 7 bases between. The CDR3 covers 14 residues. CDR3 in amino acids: CASSELGLNTEAFF. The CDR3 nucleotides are TGTGCCAGCAGTGAACTGGGACTGAACACTGAAGCTTTCTTT.

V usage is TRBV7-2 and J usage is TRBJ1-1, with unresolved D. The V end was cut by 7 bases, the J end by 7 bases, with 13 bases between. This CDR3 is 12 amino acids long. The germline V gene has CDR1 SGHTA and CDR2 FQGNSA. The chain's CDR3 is CASTWGPGEAFF. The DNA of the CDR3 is TGTGCCAGCACCTGGGGTCCCGGTGAAGCTTTCTTT.

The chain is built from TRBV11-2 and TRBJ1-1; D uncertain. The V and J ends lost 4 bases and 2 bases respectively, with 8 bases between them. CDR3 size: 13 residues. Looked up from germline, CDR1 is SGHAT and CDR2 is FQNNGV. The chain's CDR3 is CASSSQLNTEAFF. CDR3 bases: TGTGCCAGCAGCTCCCAGCTTAACACTGAAGCTTTCTTT. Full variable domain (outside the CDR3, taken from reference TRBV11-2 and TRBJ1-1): EAGVAQSPRYKIIEKRQSVAFWCNPISGHATLYWYQQILGQGPKLLIQFQNNGVVDDSQLPKDRFSAERLKGVDSTLKIQPAKLEDSAVYLCASSSQLNTEAFFGQGTRLTVV.

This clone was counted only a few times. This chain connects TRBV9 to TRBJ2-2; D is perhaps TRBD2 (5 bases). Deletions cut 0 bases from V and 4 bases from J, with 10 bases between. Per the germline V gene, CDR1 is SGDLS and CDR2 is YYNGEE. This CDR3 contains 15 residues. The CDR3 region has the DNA TGTGCCAGCAGCGTAGTTAGCGATGGCACCGGGGAGCTGTTTTTT. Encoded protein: CASSVVSDGTGELFF.

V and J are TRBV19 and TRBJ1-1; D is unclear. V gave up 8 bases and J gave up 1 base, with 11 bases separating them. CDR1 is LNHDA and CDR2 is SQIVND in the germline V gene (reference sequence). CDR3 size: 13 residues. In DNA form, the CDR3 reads TGTGCCAGTTCGGAGCCGTGGAACACTGAAGCTTTCTTT. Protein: CASSEPWNTEAFF.

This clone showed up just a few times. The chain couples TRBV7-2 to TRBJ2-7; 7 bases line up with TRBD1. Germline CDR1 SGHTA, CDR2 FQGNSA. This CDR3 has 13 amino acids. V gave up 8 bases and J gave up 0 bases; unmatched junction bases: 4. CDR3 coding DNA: TGTGCCAGCGGGGCAGGGGGCTCCTACGAGCAGTACTTC. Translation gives CASGAGGSYEQYF.

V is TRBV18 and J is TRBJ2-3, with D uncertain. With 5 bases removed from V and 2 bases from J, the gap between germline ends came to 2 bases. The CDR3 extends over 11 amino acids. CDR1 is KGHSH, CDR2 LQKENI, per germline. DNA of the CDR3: TGTGCCAGCTCAACCACAGATACGCAGTATTTT. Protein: CASSTTDTQYF. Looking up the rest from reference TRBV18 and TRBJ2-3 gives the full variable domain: NAGVMQNPRHLVRRRGQEARLRCSPMKGHSHVYWYRQLPEEGLKFMVYLQKENIIDESGMPKERFSAEFPKEGPSILRIQQVVRGDSAAYFCASSTTDTQYFGPGTRLTVL.

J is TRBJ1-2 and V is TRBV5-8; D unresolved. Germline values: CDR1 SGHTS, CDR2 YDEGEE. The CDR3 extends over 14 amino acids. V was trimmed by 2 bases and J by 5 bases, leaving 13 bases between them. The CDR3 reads CASSFDGRAYGYTF. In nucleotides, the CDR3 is TGTGCCAGCAGCTTCGACGGGAGGGCTTATGGCTACACCTTC. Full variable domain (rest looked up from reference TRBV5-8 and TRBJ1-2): EAGVTQSPTHLIKTRGQQATLRCSPISGHTSVYWYQQALGLGLQFLLWYDEGEERNRGNFPPRFSGRQFPNYSSELNVNALELEDSALYLCASSFDGRAYGYTFGSGTRLTVV.

The DNA for the CDR3 is TGTGCCAGCACCCCGGGACAAACCTACGAGCAGTACTTC. Translating gives CASTPGQTYEQYF. The chain uses TRBV6-1 and TRBJ2-7; perhaps TRBD1 as D (6 bases). This CDR3 has 13 amino acids. Trimming cost V 7 bases and J 2 bases, with 12 bases left between them. Per germline, CDR1 MNHNS and CDR2 SASEGT.

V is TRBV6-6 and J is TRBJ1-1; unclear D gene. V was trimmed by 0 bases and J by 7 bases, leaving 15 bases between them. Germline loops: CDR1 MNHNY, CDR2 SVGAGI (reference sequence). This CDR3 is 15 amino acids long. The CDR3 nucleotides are TGTGCCAGCAGTTACTCCTCCGCCCGGGCAGGTGAAGCTTTCTTT. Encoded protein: CASSYSSARAGEAFF.

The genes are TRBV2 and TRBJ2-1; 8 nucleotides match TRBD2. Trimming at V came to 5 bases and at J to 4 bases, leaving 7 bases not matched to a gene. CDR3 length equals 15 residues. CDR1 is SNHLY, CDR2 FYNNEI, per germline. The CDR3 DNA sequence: TGTGCCAGCAGTAGCCAGCGGGGGCCGTACAATGAGCAGTTCTTC. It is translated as CASSSQRGPYNEQFF. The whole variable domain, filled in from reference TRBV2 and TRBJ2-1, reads EPEVTQTPSHQVTQMGQEVILRCVPISNHLYFYWYRQILGQKVEFLVSFYNNEISEKSEIFDDQFSVERPDGSNFTLKIRSTKLEDSAMYFCASSSQRGPYNEQFFGPGTRLTVL.

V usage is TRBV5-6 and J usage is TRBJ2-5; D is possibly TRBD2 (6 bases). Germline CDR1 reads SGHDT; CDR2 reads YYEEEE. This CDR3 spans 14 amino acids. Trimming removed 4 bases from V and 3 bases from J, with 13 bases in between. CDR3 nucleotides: TGTGCCAGCAGCCGGGACTGGAGGGAAGAGACCCAGTACTTC. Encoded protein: CASSRDWREETQYF.

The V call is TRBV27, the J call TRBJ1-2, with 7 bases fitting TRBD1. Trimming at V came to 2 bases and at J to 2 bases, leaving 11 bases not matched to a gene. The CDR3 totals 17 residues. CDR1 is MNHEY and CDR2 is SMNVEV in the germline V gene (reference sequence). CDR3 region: CASSLNKGARANYGYTF. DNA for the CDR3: TGTGCCAGCAGTTTAAATAAGGGGGCGCGGGCAAACTATGGCTACACCTTC.

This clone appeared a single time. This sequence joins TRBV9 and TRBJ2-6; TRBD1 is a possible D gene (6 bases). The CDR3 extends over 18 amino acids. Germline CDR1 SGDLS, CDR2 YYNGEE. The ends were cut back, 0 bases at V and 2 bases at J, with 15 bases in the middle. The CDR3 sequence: CASSVARDWGPGANVLTF. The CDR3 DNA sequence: TGTGCCAGCAGCGTAGCCCGAGATTGGGGGCCTGGGGCCAACGTCCTGACTTTC. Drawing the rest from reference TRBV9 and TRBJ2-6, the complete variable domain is DSGVTQTPKHLITATGQRVTLRCSPRSGDLSVYWYQQSLDQGLQFLIQYYNGEERAKGNILERFSAQQFPDLHSELNLSSLELGDSALYFCASSVARDWGPGANVLTFGAGSRLTVL.

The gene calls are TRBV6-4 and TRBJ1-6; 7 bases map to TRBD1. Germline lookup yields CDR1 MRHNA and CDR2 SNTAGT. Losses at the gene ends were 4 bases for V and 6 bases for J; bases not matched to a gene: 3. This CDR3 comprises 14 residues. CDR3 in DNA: TGTGCCAGCAGTGCCCGGGACAGTAATTCACCCCTCCACTTT. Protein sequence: CASSARDSNSPLHF.

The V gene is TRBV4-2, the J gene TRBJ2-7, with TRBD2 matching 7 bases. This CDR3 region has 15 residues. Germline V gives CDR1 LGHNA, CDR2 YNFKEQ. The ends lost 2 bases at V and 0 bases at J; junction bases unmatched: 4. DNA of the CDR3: TGTGCCAGCAGCCAACTTGGGGACTACTCCTACGAGCAGTACTTC. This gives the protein CASSQLGDYSYEQYF.